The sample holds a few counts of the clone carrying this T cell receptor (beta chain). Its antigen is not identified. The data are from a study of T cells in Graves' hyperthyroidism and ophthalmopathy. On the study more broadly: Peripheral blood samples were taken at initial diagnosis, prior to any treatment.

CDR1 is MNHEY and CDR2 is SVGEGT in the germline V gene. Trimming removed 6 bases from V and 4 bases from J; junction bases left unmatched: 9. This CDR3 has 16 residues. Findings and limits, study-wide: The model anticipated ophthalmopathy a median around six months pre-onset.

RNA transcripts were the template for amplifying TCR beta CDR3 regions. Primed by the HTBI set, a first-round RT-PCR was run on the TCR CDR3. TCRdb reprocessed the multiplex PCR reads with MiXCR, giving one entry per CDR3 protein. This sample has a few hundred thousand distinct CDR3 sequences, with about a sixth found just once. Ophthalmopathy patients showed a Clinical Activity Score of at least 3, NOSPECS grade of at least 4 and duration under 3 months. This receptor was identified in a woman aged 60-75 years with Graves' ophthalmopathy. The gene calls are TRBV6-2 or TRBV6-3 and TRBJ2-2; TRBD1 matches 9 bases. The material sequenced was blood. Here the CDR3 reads CASRRGTGLGTGELFF. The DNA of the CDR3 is TGTGCCAGCAGACGCGGGACAGGGTTGGGCACCGGGGAGCTGTTTTTT.